These 2 T cell receptor beta chains were all obtained from the same sample, sequenced in a study of cytomegalovirus exposure and HLA in healthy donors. The PCR was carried out with 60 Vbeta primers and 13 Jbeta primers. Method: immunoSEQ multiplex PCR; TCRdb's copy keeps in-frame clones and lacks some. The sample shows under 150,000 clones, roughly three fifths of them seen only once. Sequencing used PBMCs. The receptors derive from a man aged 35-49 years in good health and CMV-seropositive.

The chain links TRBV6-6 to TRBJ1-5, with D possibly being TRBD1 (5 bases). The CDR3 is 14 residues long. CDR1 is MNHNY and CDR2 is SVGAGI in the germline V gene (reference sequence). V dropped 8 bases and J dropped 4 bases, with 15 bases sitting between them. The CDR3 region has the DNA TGTGCCAGCCACGGGGGGGTGCCTAATCAGCCCCAGCATTTT. Protein product: CASHGGVPNQPQHF.

The chain combines TRBV4-2 with TRBJ1-2; 8 positions match TRBD1. Losses at the gene ends were 3 bases for V and 3 bases for J; bases not matched to a gene: 9. The CDR3 has 16 amino acids. Germline assignment: CDR1 LGHNA and CDR2 YNFKEQ. CDR3 protein: CASSQPGTGSDYGYTF. The CDR3 nucleotides read TGTGCCAGCAGCCAGCCCGGGACAGGCAGTGACTATGGCTACACCTTC.